This section outlines one T cell receptor (beta chain) sequence together with its context. The record originates from a study of OX40 agonist ivuxolimab in advanced cancers. TCRdb's copy holds only in-frame clones and misses some; the assay was immunoSEQ multiplex PCR. The sample has roughly 42,000 clones; about 91% are singletons. The V gene's germline CDR1 is MNHEY and CDR2 SMNVEV (reference sequence). V lost 8 bases and J lost 10, with 8 bases in between. The CDR3 has 9 residues. The receptor's source is an adult with an advanced solid tumor such as melanoma, head and neck, liver or kidney cancer. This sample comprised CD4+ or CD8+ T cells sorted from blood, obtained in a trial of the OX40 agonist ivuxolimab. The chain is built from TRBV27 and TRBJ1-2; D ambiguous. As DNA, the CDR3 is TGTGCCAGCCCTTCCGACTACACCTTC. Translation: CASPSDYTF.